This T cell receptor (beta chain) was documented in a study of blood T cell repertoires in COVID-19. About the study: Specimens from acute and convalescent COVID-19 originated in the United States, Italy and Spain. T cells, B-cell-depleted T cells, or PBMCs supplied cDNA or gDNA.

Original handling: Reference gene primer amplification yielded estimated nucleated cell counts. The assay was immunoSEQ multiplex PCR, and TCRdb's table has in-frame clones only and misses some. For V, J and clone size, that table is used; D and trimming come from the DNA. The data show under 550,000 clones, around 90% seen once. Seattle patients were enrolled during active infection and followed longitudinally. CDR1 and CDR2 from the germline V gene are SGHTA and FQGNSA. With 5 bases clipped from V and 4 bases from J, the junction kept 9 bases outside the gene matches. This CDR3 region has 15 residues. This clone was found once.

Sequenced material: peripheral blood. This TCR came from a man in his late teens or twenties with COVID-19, enrolled during active disease. The J gene is TRBJ1-2, the V gene TRBV7-2, with TRBD1 identical over 8 bases. As DNA, the CDR3 is TGTGCCAGCAGCCGTACAGGGGGAGTCGGCTATGGCTACACCTTC. Amino acid sequence: CASSRTGGVGYGYTF.